What follows are 27 T cell receptor beta chains derived from one specimen sequenced in a study of blood T cell repertoires in COVID-19. Profiling relied on immunoSEQ multiplex PCR, and the TCRdb table lists in-frame clones only, not all of them. The sample consists of approximately 250,000 clones, approximately 88% of them appearing once. Sample: PBMCs or T cells enriched from blood (not recorded which). These receptors all stem from a middle-aged woman who had been exposed to COVID-19.

The V call is TRBV10-3, the J call TRBJ2-1; TRBD2 matches 12 bases. V lost 6 bases to trimming and J lost 8 bases; unmatched junction nucleotides: 8. The CDR3 spans 15 residues. Germline V gene sequence: CDR1 ENHRY, CDR2 SYGVKD. This chain's CDR3 is CAISTRTSGTDEQFF. The DNA for the CDR3 is TGTGCCATCAGCACTCGGACTAGCGGGACAGATGAGCAGTTCTTC.

The J gene is TRBJ2-6, the V gene TRBV7-8; D might be TRBD2 (6 bases). CDR1 and CDR2 (germline): SGHVS, FQNEAQ. The CDR3 extends over 20 amino acids. V was clipped by 1 base and J by 3 bases, with 22 bases between them. CDR3 region: CASSLVLGGTLSLGANVLTF. CDR3 coding DNA: TGTGCCAGCAGCTTAGTGCTAGGCGGGACTCTATCTCTTGGGGCCAACGTCCTGACTTTC.

About this clone: Mismatch with germline at one junction end may stem from a read error. The V gene is TRBV5-1, the J gene TRBJ2-3, with 7 bases identical to TRBD2. In germline, CDR1 is SGHRS, CDR2 YFSETQ. The CDR3 has 18 residues. Here the CDR3 DNA reads TGTGCCAGCAGCTTGAGGGCCGGCGGGGGAACTTACACAGATACGCAGTATTTT. Protein sequence: CASSLRAGGGTYTDTQYF.

This chain uses TRBV9 with TRBJ2-1; TRBD2 aligns across 7 bases. The CDR3 contains 16 residues. Per the germline V gene, CDR1 is SGDLS and CDR2 is YYNGEE. V lost 3 bases, J lost 6 bases, and 12 bases stayed unmatched. The CDR3: CASSAWVAGPSNEQFF. For the CDR3, the DNA is TGTGCCAGCAGCGCATGGGTAGCGGGCCCAAGCAATGAGCAGTTCTTC.

The chain joins TRBV10-3 to TRBJ2-2; 8 positions match TRBD1. Germline lookup yields CDR1 ENHRY and CDR2 SYGVKD. V was clipped by 6 bases and J by 4 bases; unmatched bases: 7. The CDR3 has 15 residues. The CDR3 bases are TGTGCCATCAGGGCCGGGACAGGAGGCACCGGGGAGCTGTTTTTT. It encodes CAIRAGTGGTGELFF.

This rearrangement joins TRBV5-6 to TRBJ1-6; 10 nucleotides match TRBD1. Trimming at V came to 4 bases and at J to 10 bases, leaving 8 bases not matched to a gene. From germline, CDR1 is SGHDT and CDR2 YYEEEE. The CDR3 extends over 15 amino acids. This CDR3 reads CASSRLPGQGSPLHF. The CDR3 DNA is TGTGCCAGCAGCCGCCTACCGGGACAGGGGTCACCCCTCCACTTT.

The gene calls are TRBV5-5 and TRBJ2-7; tentatively, D is TRBD1 (5 bases). The CDR3 length is 14 residues. Trimming took 7 bases from V and 2 from J, leaving 16 bases between them. Germline CDR1 reads SGHKS; CDR2 reads YYEKEE (reference sequence). The CDR3, as DNA: TGTGCCAGCGGGGCAGGGATCTCAACCTACGAGCAGTACTTC. Protein product: CASGAGISTYEQYF.

The V gene is TRBV2, the J gene TRBJ1-2; D gene unclear. Germline V gene lookup returns CDR1 SNHLY and CDR2 FYNNEI. Trimming left V 0 bases short and J 8 bases short, with 10 bases between. The length of the CDR3 is 13 residues. Here the CDR3 reads CASSEAGGSGYTF. The CDR3 DNA reads as TGTGCCAGCAGTGAAGCAGGCGGTTCGGGCTACACCTTC.

The chain couples TRBV11-3 to TRBJ1-1; D might be TRBD1 (5 bases). Germline-derived CDR1 and CDR2 are SGHNT and YENEEA. The CDR3 runs to 13 residues. Trimming removed 5 bases from V and 4 bases from J, with 11 bases in between. The CDR3 bases are TGTGCCAGCAGCCCCTCGGGGGTCACTGAAGCTTTCTTT. Amino acids: CASSPSGVTEAFF.

In its sample, this clone was seen once. V is TRBV10-3 and J is TRBJ2-1, with 7 nucleotides matching TRBD2. Per germline, CDR1 ENHRY and CDR2 SYGVKD. This CDR3 is built from 14 residues. Trimming removed 11 bases from V and 3 bases from J; junction bases left unmatched: 10. The CDR3: CAARAGISYNEQFF. The CDR3 DNA sequence: TGTGCCGCGAGAGCGGGGATTAGCTACAATGAGCAGTTCTTC.

The CDR3 loop is CASSVEWRLAGHNEQFF. CDR3 in DNA: TGTGCCAGCAGTGTGGAATGGCGGCTAGCGGGACACAATGAGCAGTTCTTC. The chain has TRBV11-3 and TRBJ2-1; 9 bases map to TRBD2. The CDR3 has 17 amino acids. With 6 bases clipped from V and 5 bases from J, the junction kept 14 bases outside the gene matches. The germline CDR1 and CDR2 sequences are SGHNT and YENEEA.

The chain combines TRBV5-1 with TRBJ2-7; maybe TRBD2 (5 bases). The length of the CDR3 is 13 residues. CDR1 SGHRS and CDR2 YFSETQ come from the germline V gene. Between the trimmed V and J ends, which lost 4 bases and 1 base, there was a span of 9 bases. DNA of the CDR3: TGCGCCAGCAGCCCCGGACTGTCCTACGAGCAGTACTTC. Its translation: CASSPGLSYEQYF.

The chain uses TRBV10-3 and TRBJ1-5; D is unresolved. V lost 6 bases and J 7 bases, leaving 10 bases between the germline ends. The CDR3 runs 12 residues. The germline V gene encodes CDR1 ENHRY and CDR2 SYGVKD. CDR3 protein: CAIRTSGQPQHF. The CDR3 DNA sequence: TGTGCCATCAGAACTAGTGGGCAGCCCCAGCATTTT.

This chain joins TRBV28 and TRBJ2-7; TRBD1 aligns across 8 bases. The CDR3 consists of 16 residues. V lost 2 bases, J lost 0 bases, and 6 bases stayed unmatched. In germline, CDR1 is MDHEN, CDR2 SYDVKM. The CDR3: CASSLTDRVSSYEQYF. In DNA form, the CDR3 reads TGTGCCAGCAGTTTAACGGACAGGGTATCCTCCTACGAGCAGTACTTC.

V and J are TRBV27 and TRBJ1-1; D gene uncertain. Per germline, CDR1 MNHEY and CDR2 SMNVEV (reference sequence). The V and J ends lost 3 bases and 0 bases respectively, with 8 bases between them. The CDR3 is 14 amino acids. CDR3: CASSFRQMNTEAFF. The CDR3, as DNA: TGTGCCAGCAGTTTCAGACAAATGAACACTGAAGCTTTCTTT.

The V gene is TRBV10-3, the J gene TRBJ2-3; TRBD1 is a possible D gene (6 bases). Trimming shortened V by 11 bases and J by 3 bases, and 21 bases separated the two germline ends. This CDR3 is 15 amino acids long. The germline gives CDR1 ENHRY, CDR2 SYGVKD. The chain's CDR3 is CASHQQGFGTDTQYF. CDR3 DNA: TGTGCCTCCCACCAACAGGGATTCGGGACAGATACGCAGTATTTT.

This clone was detected only once. The genes are TRBV4-3 and TRBJ1-6, with TRBD1 matching 7 bases. The CDR3 is 19 amino acids. Unmatched junction bases numbered 8, after V lost 0 bases and J lost 0 bases. Germline values: CDR1 LGHNA, CDR2 YSLEER. The CDR3: CASSQDRAGQSSYNSPLHF. DNA of the CDR3: TGCGCCAGCAGCCAAGATAGGGCGGGACAGAGCTCCTATAATTCACCCCTCCACTTT.

This chain joins TRBV7-3 and TRBJ1-1; a weak D match, TRBD1 (6 bases). V was pared by 5 bases and J by 6 bases, with 13 bases between. This CDR3 comprises 13 residues. Germline CDR1 and CDR2: SGHTA and FQGTGA. In nucleotides, the CDR3 is TGTGCCAGCAGCCCCGGGGGGGCAGCTGAAGCTTTCTTT. It codes for CASSPGGAAEAFF.

The rearrangement uses TRBV27 and TRBJ2-5, with D perhaps matching TRBD2 (5 bases). V lost 6 bases and J 1 base, leaving 12 bases between the germline ends. The germline CDR1 and CDR2 sequences are MNHEY and SMNVEV (reference sequence). This CDR3 spans 14 amino acids. This chain's CDR3 is CASSEPGIQETQYF. The CDR3 DNA reads as TGTGCCAGCAGCGAACCGGGAATCCAAGAGACCCAGTACTTC.

The rearrangement links TRBV4-1 to TRBJ1-5; TRBD1 agrees at 7 bases. This CDR3 has 20 amino acids. V lost 2 bases and J lost 2; bases outside the gene matches: 18. Germline V gene data show CDR1 as MGHRA and CDR2 as YSYEKL. For the CDR3, the DNA is TGCGCCAGCAGCCAATCTCCAACTGCAGACAGGGTCGGTGGCAATCAGCCCCAGCATTTT. Residues: CASSQSPTADRVGGNQPQHF.

The chain carries TRBV18 and TRBJ2-7; 7 bases align to TRBD1. CDR1 and CDR2 (germline): KGHSH, LQKENI. V was pared by 4 bases and J by 5 bases, with 5 bases of the junction left unmatched. The CDR3 runs to 13 residues. CDR3 residues: CASSQGALDEQYF. CDR3 DNA: TGTGCCAGCTCACAGGGGGCTCTGGACGAGCAGTACTTC.

J is TRBJ1-3 and V is TRBV4-2; TRBD1 matches 8 bases. CDR1 is LGHNA, CDR2 YNFKEQ, per germline. The CDR3 contains 14 residues. V was pared by 4 bases and J by 4 bases, with 3 bases of the junction left unmatched. The CDR3: CASSPWTGGNTIYF. CDR3 DNA sequence: TGTGCCAGCAGCCCGTGGACAGGGGGAAACACCATATATTTT.

The chain uses TRBV19 and TRBJ1-5; 10 bases agree with TRBD1. The CDR3 sequence is 19 residues long. V gave up 5 bases and J gave up 0 bases; unmatched junction bases: 13. CDR1 is LNHDA, CDR2 SQIVND, per germline (reference sequence). CDR3 sequence: CASSPGTGDALFSNQPQHF. The CDR3 DNA follows: TGTGCCAGTAGTCCCGGGACAGGGGATGCTCTATTTAGCAATCAGCCCCAGCATTTT.

On this clone: Germline and junction disagree at one end, which may indicate a read error. This sequence joins TRBV5-1 and TRBJ2-1; possible D gene TRBD1, 6 bases. The length of the CDR3 is 12 residues. Per the germline V gene, CDR1 is SGHRS and CDR2 is YFSETQ. CDR3 protein: CASSLSGTSGVF. CDR3 in DNA: TGTGCCAGCAGCTTGAGTGGGACAAGTGGGGTCTTC. The variable domain in full, with the rest retrieved from reference TRBV5-1 and TRBJ2-1, is KAGVTQTPRYLIKTRGQQVTLSCSPISGHRSVSWYQQTPGQGLQFLFEYFSETQRNKGNFPGRFSGRQFSNSRSEMNVSTLELGDSALYLCASSLSGTSGVFGPGTRLTVL.

This chain connects TRBV28 to TRBJ1-2, with D tentatively TRBD1 (6 bases). CDR1 is MDHEN, CDR2 SYDVKM, per germline. V lost 8 bases, J lost 4 bases, and 20 bases lay in between. The CDR3 spans 15 residues. Written as DNA, the CDR3 is TGTGCCAGCCGGAATACGGGGGGCGCTAGCTATGGCTACACCTTC. It codes for CASRNTGGASYGYTF.

The chain joins TRBV7-9 to TRBJ2-1; 7 nucleotides match TRBD2. Trimming removed 5 bases from V and 0 bases from J; junction bases left unmatched: 10. This CDR3 has 17 residues. Germline V gene data show CDR1 as SEHNR and CDR2 as FQNEAQ (reference sequence). CDR3 nucleotide sequence: TGTGCCAGCAGCCCAATCAAAGCGGGGCTCTCCTACAATGAGCAGTTCTTC. Its protein product is CASSPIKAGLSYNEQFF.

The rearrangement uses TRBV28 and TRBJ1-2; D remains ambiguous. The germline V gene encodes CDR1 MDHEN and CDR2 SYDVKM. Deletions cut 2 bases from V and 2 bases from J, with 3 bases between. This CDR3 region has 12 residues. The CDR3 here is CASSLRNYGYTF. The CDR3 DNA reads TGTGCCAGCAGTTTACGGAACTATGGCTACACCTTC.